This T cell receptor (beta chain) derives from a study of blood T cell repertoires in COVID-19. Background on the study: COVID-19 samples, acute and convalescent, were from the United States, Italy and Spain. T cells, B-cell-depleted T cells, or PBMCs supplied cDNA or gDNA.

V shed 6 bases, J shed 2 bases, and the junction held 6 bases outside the gene matches. In germline, CDR1 is SQVTM, CDR2 ANQGSEA. The CDR3 spans 13 residues. Authors' analysis steps: The authors estimated nucleated cell counts from reference gene primer amplification. Produced via immunoSEQ multiplex PCR; TCRdb's table is partial and in-frame only. The V and J calls and clone size were taken over from that table, and D and trimming were inferred from the DNA. The sample has about 90,000 clones; 80% to 85% are singletons. The clonotype originates from a man in his sixties with acute or convalescent COVID-19. Source material: peripheral blood. The rearrangement joins TRBV29-1 to TRBJ1-1; 7 nucleotides match TRBD1. Here the CDR3 DNA reads TGCAGCGTGCGGACAGGTCGTAACACTGAAGCTTTCTTT. This sequence encodes CSVRTGRNTEAFF.